This TCR beta chain is drawn from a study of cytomegalovirus exposure and HLA in healthy donors. Findings and limits, study-wide: For most subjects, TCR beta sequences were reported to predict HLA-A and HLA-B alleles with accuracy. The study designated about 180 TCR beta chains cytomegalovirus-associated. The productive fraction for most TCR beta V segments was about 90% or about 30% in an earlier analysis.

Primers included in the PCR were 60 Vbeta and 13 Jbeta primers. Profiling relied on immunoSEQ multiplex PCR, and the TCRdb table lists in-frame clones only, not all of them. The sample carries a few hundred thousand clones, 65% to 80% recorded once. On this clone: The antigen remains unidentified.

The source material was PBMCs. The source of this sequence is a girl aged 2-10 years in good health and CMV-seronegative.

The CDR3 loop reads CASSSRLGRETQYF. The CDR3, as DNA: TGTGCCAGCAGCTCCCGACTGGGGCGGGAGACCCAGTACTTC. The chain is built from TRBV5-4 and TRBJ2-5; TRBD1 might be the D (5 bases). The CDR3 contains 14 residues. Trimming shortened V by 3 bases and J by 5 bases, and 14 bases separated the two germline ends. From germline, CDR1 is SGHNT and CDR2 YYREEE (reference sequence).